This passage covers 13 T cell receptor beta chains from one sample sequenced in a study of blood T cells in healthy people across ages (dated by TCRdb to about 2015). Library creation used 5' RACE. TCRdb names Illumina HiSeq 2500 as the instrument used. A second PCR of roughly 6 to 11 cycles was run with a J-beta primer mix and a sample-barcoded 5' primer. TCRdb applied fastp at Q25 and MiXCR to the public reads, then kept only in-frame beta chains. Each entry merges the rows of one CDR3 protein and shows their most common DNA and genes. Recorded for this sample are approximately 900,000 distinct CDR3 sequences; roughly 50% of them occurred a single time. Together, the top ten hold around an eighth of the sample. The sequenced material came from blood. Source of these receptors: a man aged 25 to 40 in good health.

This clonotype has just a few counts. The DNA for the CDR3 is TGTGCCAGCGGGCAGGGTAAAGAGACCCAGTACTTC. Encoded protein: CASGQGKETQYF. V usage is TRBV2 and J usage is TRBJ2-5; maybe TRBD1 (5 bases). V was shortened by 8 bases and J by 3 bases, with 10 bases between the two germline ends. This CDR3 has 12 amino acids. CDR1 SNHLY and CDR2 FYNNEI come from the germline V gene.

The chain has TRBV3-1 and TRBJ1-1; D perhaps matches TRBD1 (6 bases). The ends were cut back, 4 bases at V and 5 bases at J, with 23 bases in the middle. Looked up from germline, CDR1 is LGHDT and CDR2 is YNNKEL (reference sequence). This CDR3 spans 17 amino acids. The CDR3 protein is CASSLRGAKAQETEAFF. CDR3 bases: TGTGCCAGCAGCCTCCGGGGGGCCAAGGCTCAGGAGACTGAAGCTTTCTTT. Supplemented by reference TRBV3-1 and TRBJ1-1, the full variable domain reads DTAVSQTPKYLVTQMGNDKSIKCEQNLGHDTMYWYKQDSKKFLKIMFSYNNKELIINETVPNRFSPKSPDKAHLNLHINSLELGDSAVYFCASSLRGAKAQETEAFFGQGTRLTVV.

This clonotype has only a few counts. The chain uses TRBV6-2 or TRBV6-3 and TRBJ2-1; TRBD2 agrees at 8 bases. The germline CDR1 and CDR2 sequences are MNHEY and SVGEGT. The CDR3 sequence is 16 residues long. The V segment lost 2 bases and the J segment 8 bases; nucleotides outside the gene matches: 11. CDR3 nucleotides: TGTGCCAGCAGTTACGGATCTGGACTAGCATCTGATGAGCAGTTCTTC. Amino acid sequence: CASSYGSGLASDEQFF.

The chain recombines TRBV6-6 with TRBJ2-5; D remains ambiguous. The closer fit of TRBJ2-7 to the DNA end suggests the J call may be wrong. Germline CDR1 is MNHNY and CDR2 is SVGAGI (reference sequence). The CDR3 loop spans 13 amino acids. The DNA of the CDR3 is TGTGCCAGCAGCCCACGGGCCCTGACCGAGCAGTACTTC. This encodes CASSPRALTEQYF.

This clonotype was detected a few times. The J gene is TRBJ2-4, the V gene TRBV4-1; 8 positions match TRBD1. Trimming removed 2 bases from V and 0 bases from J; junction bases left unmatched: 6. CDR1 MGHRA and CDR2 YSYEKL come from the germline V gene. The CDR3 is 17 residues long. CDR3: CASSQYQGALAKNIQYF. The CDR3 DNA reads TGCGCCAGCAGCCAATACCAGGGGGCCTTAGCCAAAAACATTCAGTACTTC.

Worth noting for this clonotype: A read error may explain this, as a much larger clone is one base away. This sequence joins TRBV12-3 or TRBV12-4 and TRBJ2-7, with 9 bases matching TRBD1. The J segment lost 10 bases and the V segment lost 5 bases, leaving 9 bases of the junction unmatched. CDR3 size: 13 residues. The CDR3 loop reads CASSGTGSEAQYF. In nucleotides, the CDR3 is TGTGCCAGCAGTGGGACAGGGTCGGAGGCCCAGTACTTC.

In the case of this clonotype: A much larger clone lies a single base off, so this may be a read error. This chain uses TRBV12-3 or TRBV12-4 with TRBJ1-6; D remains unclear. The CDR3 runs to 14 residues. The CDR3 loop reads CTSSPRTGNSPLHF. For the CDR3, the DNA is TGTACCAGCAGTCCTAGGACGGGGAATTCACCCCTCCACTTT.

This clonotype turned up a few times. The rearrangement joins TRBV3-1 to TRBJ2-5; D gene ambiguous. V shed 1 base and J shed 4 bases, with 7 bases lying between them. CDR1 LGHDT and CDR2 YNNKEL come from the germline V gene (reference sequence). The CDR3 extends over 13 amino acids. CDR3 coding DNA: TGTGCCAGCAGCCAAGTACCCTCAGAGACCCAGTACTTC. This sequence encodes CASSQVPSETQYF.

There are many counts of this clonotype. V is TRBV29-1 and J is TRBJ2-7; TRBD1 agrees at 10 bases. This CDR3 has 12 amino acids. With 4 bases clipped from V and 6 bases from J, the junction kept 3 bases outside the gene matches. Looked up from germline, CDR1 is SQVTM and CDR2 is ANQGSEA. CDR3 DNA sequence: TGCAGCGTTGGACAGGGGGCAGGCGAGCAGTACTTC. Translating it yields CSVGQGAGEQYF.

This chain uses TRBV11-2 with TRBJ2-1; 12 bases are a match to TRBD2. The length of the CDR3 is 18 residues. In germline, CDR1 is SGHAT, CDR2 FQNNGV. V lost 5 bases and J lost 0; bases outside the gene matches: 8. The CDR3 here is CASSPRTSGEVSYNEQFF. CDR3 DNA: TGTGCCAGCAGCCCGCGGACTAGCGGGGAGGTCTCCTACAATGAGCAGTTCTTC.

This clonotype showed up just a few times. The chain employs TRBV9 and TRBJ2-7; possibly TRBD1 or TRBD2 for D (7 bases each). CDR1 is SGDLS, CDR2 YYNGEE, per germline. Trimming took 7 bases from V and 0 from J, leaving 17 bases between them. The length of the CDR3 is 15 residues. The CDR3 here is CASPQGRDSSYEQYF. CDR3 DNA: TGTGCCAGCCCCCAGGGGAGGGACAGCTCCTACGAGCAGTACTTC.

As concerns this clonotype: This may come from a read error, since a much larger clone is one base off. This chain connects TRBV7-9 to TRBJ1-4; TRBD1 might be the D (5 bases). The CDR3 runs 15 residues. Germline V CDR1 and CDR2: SEHNR, FQNEAQ (reference sequence). Trimming cost V 5 bases and J 8 bases, with 18 bases left between them. In nucleotides, the CDR3 is TGTGCCAGCAGCCCCGGGGACGGATCTGCAGAAAAACTGTTTTTT. Translating it yields CASSPGDGSAEKLFF. The whole variable domain, filled in from reference TRBV7-9 and TRBJ1-4, reads DTGVSQNPRHKITKRGQNVTFRCDPISEHNRLYWYRQTLGQGPEFLTYFQNEAQLEKSRLLSDRFSAERPKGSFSTLEIQRTEQGDSAMYLCASSPGDGSAEKLFFGSGTQLSVL.

This chain links TRBV15 with TRBJ1-4; 7 bases map to TRBD1. The CDR3 totals 15 residues. Losses at the gene ends were 5 bases for V and 4 bases for J; bases not matched to a gene: 7. CDR1 and CDR2 (germline): LNHNV, YYDKDF (reference sequence). CDR3 bases: TGTGCCACCAGCCGTCAGACAGGGCTTAATGAAAAACTGTTTTTT. Residues: CATSRQTGLNEKLFF.